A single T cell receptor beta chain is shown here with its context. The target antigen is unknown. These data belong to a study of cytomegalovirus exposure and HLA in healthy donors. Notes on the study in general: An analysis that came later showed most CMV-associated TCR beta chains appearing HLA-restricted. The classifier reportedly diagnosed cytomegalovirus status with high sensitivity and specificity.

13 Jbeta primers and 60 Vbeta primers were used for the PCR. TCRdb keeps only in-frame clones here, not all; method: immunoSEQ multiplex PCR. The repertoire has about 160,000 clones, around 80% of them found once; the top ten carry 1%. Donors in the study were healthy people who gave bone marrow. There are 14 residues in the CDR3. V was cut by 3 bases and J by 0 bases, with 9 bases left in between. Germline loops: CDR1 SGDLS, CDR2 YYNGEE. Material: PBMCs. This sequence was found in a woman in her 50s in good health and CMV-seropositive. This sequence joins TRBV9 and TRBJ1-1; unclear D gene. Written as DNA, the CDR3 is TGTGCCAGCAGCGCCCACACCATGAACACTGAAGCTTTCTTT. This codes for CASSAHTMNTEAFF.